This T cell receptor (beta chain) is drawn from a study of graft-versus-host responses after intestinal transplantation. About the study: In this cohort, recipients had multivisceral, liver-intestinal, or isolated intestinal transplants. Each recipient received anti-thymocyte globulin induction, then tacrolimus and steroids for 2 to 4 years.

Measured with immunoSEQ multiplex PCR; TCRdb has only the in-frame clones, and not every one. Among about 30,000 clones listed, about 85% were seen once. This CDR3 contains 15 residues. Germline CDR1 and CDR2: MNHEY and SVGAGI. The V end lost 0 bases, the J end lost 3 bases, and 12 bases lay between the germline ends. The receptor was isolated from a human patient who received an intestinal transplant, so some T cells may come from the graft donor. The chain joins TRBV6-5 to TRBJ2-7; D is ambiguous. Sequenced here: PBMCs, sampled around 62 weeks after intestinal transplantation. CDR3 bases: TGTGCCAGCAGTTACTCCTCTACCTCCTTCTACGAGCAGTACTTC. Translation gives CASSYSSTSFYEQYF.